This T cell receptor (beta chain) appears in the sequencing data of a study of blood T cell repertoires in COVID-19 (dated by TCRdb to about 2020). Broadly, across the study: Samples covering the acute and convalescent phases of COVID-19 were provided by collaborators in the United States, Italy and Spain. The prospective study material was composed of cDNA or gDNA derived from T cells, B-cell-depleted T cells, or PBMCs. A freely available public database, intended as a resource for researchers studying the immune response to SARS-CoV-2, is where the repertoires were released. Where available, HLA class I and class II types were obtained from metadata supplied by the sample provider rather than from assay-based typing. Subjects who had been exposed to COVID-19, were actively infected with it, or had recovered from it provided the deeply sampled blood TCRbeta repertoires that made up the dataset. Sample metadata almost always included a de-identified subject ID, COVID-19 status, age in years and sex. Samples came from the ongoing ImmuneRACE study (first 160 participants) plus 1,254 subjects from 6 global collaborators.

Points the paper makes about the study in general: How much clinical and demographic metadata was included differed by source and by participant, and the metadata was provided uncurated.

TCRbeta CDR3 regions were amplified from genomic DNA using the immunoSEQ Assay, a bias-controlled multiplex PCR. The paper's processing steps were these. The number of nucleated cells in each sample was estimated by amplification of reference gene primers within the assay. Sequence reads were collapsed and filtered to measure the absolute abundance of every unique TCRbeta CDR3 rearrangement. For each sample, productive Simpson clonality was calculated as the square root of Simpson's diversity index over productive rearrangements. What TCRdb holds here is the immuneACCESS table cut down to in-frame rearrangements. Part of the clones is not present; checked against another copy, under half of the missing clones reflect an unresolved V gene, and the others are unexplained. D and trimming were read from the DNA, whereas the V and J calls and clone size are those reported in that table. The sample has over 80,000 clones on record, around 87% of them singletons. Together, the top ten hold less than 20% of the sample.

V is pared back by 5 bases and J by 5 bases, with 22 bases lying between the germline termini. Counted from cysteine to phenylalanine, this CDR3 has 16 amino acids. The DNA shown is the 48-base CDR3, in frame from base 1. CDR1 and CDR2 are drawn from the germline V gene (reference sequence): SEHNR, FQNEAQ. Whole blood was collected in K2EDTA tubes by collaborating institutions according to the institutions' own protocols. Collaborator samples were shipped for TCRbeta analysis as frozen whole blood, isolated PBMCs, or DNA extracted from either sample type. This clone was recorded a few times. Its antigen has not been determined. No much larger clonotype is one base removed from it; base qualities were not supplied.

Sequenced sample: peripheral blood. The sequence links TRBV7-9 to TRBJ2-7; TRBD2 is perhaps the D gene, given 6 matching bases. This TCR derives from a human donor in a cohort sampled during active COVID-19. The base sequence is TGTGCCAGCAGCCCCTCACGCCGGCTAGCGAAGCACGAGCAGTACTTC. This yields the protein CASSPSRRLAKHEQYF. Supplemented by the reference TRBV7-9 and TRBJ2-7 proteins around the CDR3, the complete variable domain is DTGVSQNPRHKITKRGQNVTFRCDPISEHNRLYWYRQTLGQGPEFLTYFQNEAQLEKSRLLSDRFSAERPKGSFSTLEIQRTEQGDSAMYLCASSPSRRLAKHEQYFGPGTRLTVT.